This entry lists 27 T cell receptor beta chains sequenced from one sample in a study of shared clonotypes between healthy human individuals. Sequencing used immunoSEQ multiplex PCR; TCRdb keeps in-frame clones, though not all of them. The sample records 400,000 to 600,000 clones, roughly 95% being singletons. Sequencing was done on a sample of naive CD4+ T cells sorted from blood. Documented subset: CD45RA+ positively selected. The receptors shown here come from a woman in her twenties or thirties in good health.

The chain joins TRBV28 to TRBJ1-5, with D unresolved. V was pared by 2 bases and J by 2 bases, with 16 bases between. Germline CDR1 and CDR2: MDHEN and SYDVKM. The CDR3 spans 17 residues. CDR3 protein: CASSLPLWRAGNQPQHF. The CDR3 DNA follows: TGTGCCAGCAGTTTACCCCTCTGGAGGGCGGGCAATCAGCCCCAGCATTTT.

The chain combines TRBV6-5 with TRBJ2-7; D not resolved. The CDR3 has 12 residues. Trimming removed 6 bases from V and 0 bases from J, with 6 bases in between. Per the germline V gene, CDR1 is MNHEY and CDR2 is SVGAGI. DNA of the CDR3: TGTGCCAGCAGGGGCATCTCCTACGAGCAGTACTTC. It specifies CASRGISYEQYF.

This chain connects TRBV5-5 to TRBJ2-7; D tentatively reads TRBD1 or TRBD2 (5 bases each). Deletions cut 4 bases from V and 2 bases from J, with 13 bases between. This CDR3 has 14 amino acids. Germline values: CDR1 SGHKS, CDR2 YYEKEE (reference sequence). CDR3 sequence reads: CASSLPGRTYEQYF. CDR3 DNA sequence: TGTGCCAGCAGCCTACCGGGACGAACCTACGAGCAGTACTTC.

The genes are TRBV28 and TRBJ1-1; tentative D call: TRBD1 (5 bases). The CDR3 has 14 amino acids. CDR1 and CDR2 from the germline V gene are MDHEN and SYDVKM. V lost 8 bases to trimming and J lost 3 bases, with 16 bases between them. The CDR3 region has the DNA TGTGCCAGCGCCTCCGGGGGTTTGCACACTGAAGCTTTCTTT. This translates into CASASGGLHTEAFF.

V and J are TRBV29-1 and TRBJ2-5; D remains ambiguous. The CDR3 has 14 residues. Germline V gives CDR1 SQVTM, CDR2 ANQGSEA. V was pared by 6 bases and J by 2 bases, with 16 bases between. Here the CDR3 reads CSVGEYLTQETQYF. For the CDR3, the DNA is TGCAGCGTGGGCGAGTACCTAACACAAGAGACCCAGTACTTC.

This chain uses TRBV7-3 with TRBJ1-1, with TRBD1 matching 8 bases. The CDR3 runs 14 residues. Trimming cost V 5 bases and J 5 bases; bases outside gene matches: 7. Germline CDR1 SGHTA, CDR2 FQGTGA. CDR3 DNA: TGTGCCAGCAGCCCCGGACAGGGAAGGACTGAAGCTTTCTTT. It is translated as CASSPGQGRTEAFF.

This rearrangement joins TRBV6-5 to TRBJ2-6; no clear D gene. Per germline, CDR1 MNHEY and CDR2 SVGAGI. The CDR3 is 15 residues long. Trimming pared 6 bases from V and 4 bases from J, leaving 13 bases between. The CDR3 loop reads CASRALRSGANVLTF. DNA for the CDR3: TGTGCCAGCAGGGCGCTCCGTTCCGGGGCCAACGTCCTGACTTTC.

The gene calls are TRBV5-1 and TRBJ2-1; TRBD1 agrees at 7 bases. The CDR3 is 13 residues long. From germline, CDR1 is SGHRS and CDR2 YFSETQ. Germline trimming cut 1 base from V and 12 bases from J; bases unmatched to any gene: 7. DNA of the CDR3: TGCGCCAGCAGCTTGACAGGGGAGAGTTCGCAGTTCTTC. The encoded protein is CASSLTGESSQFF. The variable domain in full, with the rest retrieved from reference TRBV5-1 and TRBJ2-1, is KAGVTQTPRYLIKTRGQQVTLSCSPISGHRSVSWYQQTPGQGLQFLFEYFSETQRNKGNFPGRFSGRQFSNSRSEMNVSTLELGDSALYLCASSLTGESSQFFGPGTRLTVL.

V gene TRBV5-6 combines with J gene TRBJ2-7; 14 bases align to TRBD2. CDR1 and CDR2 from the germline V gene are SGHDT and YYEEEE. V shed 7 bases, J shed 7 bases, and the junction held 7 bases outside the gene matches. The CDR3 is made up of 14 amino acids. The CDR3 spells CASASGLAGEEQYF. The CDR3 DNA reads TGTGCCAGCGCCTCGGGACTAGCGGGAGAAGAGCAGTACTTC.

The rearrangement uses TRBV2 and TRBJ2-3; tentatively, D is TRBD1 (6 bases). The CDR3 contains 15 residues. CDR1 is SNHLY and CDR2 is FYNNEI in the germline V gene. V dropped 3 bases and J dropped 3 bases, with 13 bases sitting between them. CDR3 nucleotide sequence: TGTGCCAGCAGTGAGTTCGGGGACACAACAGATACGCAGTATTTT. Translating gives CASSEFGDTTDTQYF.

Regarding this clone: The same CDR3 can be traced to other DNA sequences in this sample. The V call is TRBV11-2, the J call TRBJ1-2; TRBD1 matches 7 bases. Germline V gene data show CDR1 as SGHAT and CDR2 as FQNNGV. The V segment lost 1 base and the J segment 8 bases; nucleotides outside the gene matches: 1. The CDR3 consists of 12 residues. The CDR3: CASSLGGGGYTF. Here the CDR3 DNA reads TGTGCCAGCAGCTTAGGAGGGGGCGGCTACACCTTC.

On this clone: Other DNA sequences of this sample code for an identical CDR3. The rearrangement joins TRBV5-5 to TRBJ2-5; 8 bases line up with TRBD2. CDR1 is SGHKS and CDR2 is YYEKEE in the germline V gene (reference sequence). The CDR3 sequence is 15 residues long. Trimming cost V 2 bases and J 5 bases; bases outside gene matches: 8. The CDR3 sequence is CASSFGLAGGETQYF. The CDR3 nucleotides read TGTGCCAGCAGCTTTGGACTAGCCGGAGGTGAGACCCAGTACTTC.

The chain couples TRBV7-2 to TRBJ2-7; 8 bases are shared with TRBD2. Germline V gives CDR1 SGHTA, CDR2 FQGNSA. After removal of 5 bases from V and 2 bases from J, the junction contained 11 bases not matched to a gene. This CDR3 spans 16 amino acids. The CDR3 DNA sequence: TGTGCCAGCAGCCAGTCCGCGGTAGCGGGACCCTACGAGCAGTACTTC. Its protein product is CASSQSAVAGPYEQYF.

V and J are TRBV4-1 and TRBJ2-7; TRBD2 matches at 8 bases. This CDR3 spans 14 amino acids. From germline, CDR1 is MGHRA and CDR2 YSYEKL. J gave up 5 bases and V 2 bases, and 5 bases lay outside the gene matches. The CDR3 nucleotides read TGCGCCAGCAGCCAACCCGGGACTAGAAACGAGCAGTACTTC. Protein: CASSQPGTRNEQYF.

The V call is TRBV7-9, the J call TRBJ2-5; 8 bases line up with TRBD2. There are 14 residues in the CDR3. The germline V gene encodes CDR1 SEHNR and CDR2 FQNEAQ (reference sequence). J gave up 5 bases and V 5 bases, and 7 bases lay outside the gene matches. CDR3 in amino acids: CASSPREGWETQYF. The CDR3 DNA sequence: TGTGCCAGCAGCCCCCGGGAGGGGTGGGAGACCCAGTACTTC.

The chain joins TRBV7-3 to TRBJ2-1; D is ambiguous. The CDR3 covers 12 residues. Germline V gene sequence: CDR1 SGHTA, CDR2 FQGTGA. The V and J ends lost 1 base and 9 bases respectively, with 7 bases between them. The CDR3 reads CASSLIPSEQFF. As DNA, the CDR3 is TGTGCCAGCAGCTTAATACCCTCTGAGCAGTTCTTC.

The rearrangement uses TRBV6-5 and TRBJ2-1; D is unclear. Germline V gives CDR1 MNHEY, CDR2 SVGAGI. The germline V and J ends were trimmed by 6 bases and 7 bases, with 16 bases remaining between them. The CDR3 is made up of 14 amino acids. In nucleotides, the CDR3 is TGTGCCAGCAGCAAACCTGGGCACGGGAATGAGCAGTTCTTC. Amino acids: CASSKPGHGNEQFF.

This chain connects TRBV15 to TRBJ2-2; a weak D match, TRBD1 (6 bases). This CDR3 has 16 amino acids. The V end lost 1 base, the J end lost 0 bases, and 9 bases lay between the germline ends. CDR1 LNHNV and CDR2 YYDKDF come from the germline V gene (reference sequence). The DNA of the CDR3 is TGTGCCACCAGCAGAGGACAGGCCTCGAACACCGGGGAGCTGTTTTTT. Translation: CATSRGQASNTGELFF. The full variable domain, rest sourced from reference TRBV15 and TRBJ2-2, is DAMVIQNPRYQVTQFGKPVTLSCSQTLNHNVMYWYQQKSSQAPKLLFHYYDKDFNNEADTPDNFQSRRPNTSFCFLDIRSPGLGDTAMYLCATSRGQASNTGELFFGEGSRLTVL.

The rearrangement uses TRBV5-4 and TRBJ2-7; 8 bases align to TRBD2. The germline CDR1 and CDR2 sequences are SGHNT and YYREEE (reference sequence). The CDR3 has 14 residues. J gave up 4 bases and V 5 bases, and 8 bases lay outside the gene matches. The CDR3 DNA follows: TGTGCCAGCAGAAAGAGCGGGGGCCAGTACGAGCAGTACTTC. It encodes CASRKSGGQYEQYF.

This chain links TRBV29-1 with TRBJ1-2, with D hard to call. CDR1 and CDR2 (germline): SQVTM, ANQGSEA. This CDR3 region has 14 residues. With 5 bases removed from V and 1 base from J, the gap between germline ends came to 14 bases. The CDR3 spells CSVFFMEYNYGYTF. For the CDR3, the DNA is TGCAGCGTTTTCTTTATGGAGTATAACTATGGCTACACCTTC.

CDR3 loop: CASSLQKGSEKLFF. As DNA, the CDR3 is TGCGCCAGCAGCTTGCAAAAGGGTAGCGAAAAACTGTTTTTT. This chain joins TRBV5-1 and TRBJ1-4; no clear D. This CDR3 spans 14 amino acids. Per germline, CDR1 SGHRS and CDR2 YFSETQ. V was shortened by 1 base and J by 8 bases, with 12 bases between the two germline ends.

The CDR3 bases are TGTGCCAGCAGTTTAACTAAGGGGAGCGGAGACACAGATACGCAGTATTTT. The encoded protein is CASSLTKGSGDTDTQYF. This chain joins TRBV28 and TRBJ2-3, with D possibly being TRBD1 or TRBD2 (5 bases each). CDR1 and CDR2 (germline): MDHEN, SYDVKM. V was clipped by 2 bases and J by 2 bases, with 17 bases between them. The CDR3 covers 17 residues. The variable domain in full, with the rest retrieved from reference TRBV28 and TRBJ2-3, is DVKVTQSSRYLVKRTGEKVFLECVQDMDHENMFWYRQDPGLGLRLIYFSYDVKMKEKGDIPEGYSVSREKKERFSLILESASTNQTSMYLCASSLTKGSGDTDTQYFGPGTRLTVL.

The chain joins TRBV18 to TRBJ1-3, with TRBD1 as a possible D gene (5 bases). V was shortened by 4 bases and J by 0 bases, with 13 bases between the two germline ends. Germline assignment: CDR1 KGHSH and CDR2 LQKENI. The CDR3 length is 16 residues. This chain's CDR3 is CASSRMSGISGNTIYF. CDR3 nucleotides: TGTGCCAGCTCACGAATGTCAGGGATCTCTGGAAACACCATATATTTT.

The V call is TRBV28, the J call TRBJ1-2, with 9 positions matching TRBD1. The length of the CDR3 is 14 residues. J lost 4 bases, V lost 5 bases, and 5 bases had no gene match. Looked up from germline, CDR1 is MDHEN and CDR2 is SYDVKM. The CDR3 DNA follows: TGTGCCAGCAGTGGACAGGGGTACCTCTATGGCTACACCTTC. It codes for CASSGQGYLYGYTF.

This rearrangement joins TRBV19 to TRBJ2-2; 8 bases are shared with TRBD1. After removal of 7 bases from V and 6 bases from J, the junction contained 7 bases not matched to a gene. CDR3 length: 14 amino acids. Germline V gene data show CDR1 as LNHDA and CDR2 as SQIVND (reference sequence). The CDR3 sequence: CASTAGGSAGELFF. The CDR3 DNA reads TGTGCCAGTACGGCAGGGGGCAGCGCCGGGGAGCTGTTTTTT. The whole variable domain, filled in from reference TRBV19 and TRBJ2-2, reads DGGITQSPKYLFRKEGQNVTLSCEQNLNHDAMYWYRQDPGQGLRLIYYSQIVNDFQKGDIAEGYSVSREKKESFPLTVTSAQKNPTAFYLCASTAGGSAGELFFGEGSRLTVL.

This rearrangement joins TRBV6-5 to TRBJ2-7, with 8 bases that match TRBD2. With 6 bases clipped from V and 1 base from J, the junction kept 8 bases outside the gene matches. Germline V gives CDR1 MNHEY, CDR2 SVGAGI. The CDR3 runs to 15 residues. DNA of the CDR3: TGTGCCAGCAGACGGATCAGCGGGGGATCCTACGAGCAGTACTTC. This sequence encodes CASRRISGGSYEQYF.

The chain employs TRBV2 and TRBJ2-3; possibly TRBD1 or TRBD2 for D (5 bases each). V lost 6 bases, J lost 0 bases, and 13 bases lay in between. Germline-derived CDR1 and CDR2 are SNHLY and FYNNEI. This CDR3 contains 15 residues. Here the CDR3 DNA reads TGTGCCAGCAGAAGGGACGTTCTAAGCACAGATACGCAGTATTTT. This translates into CASRRDVLSTDTQYF.